This T cell receptor (beta chain) was profiled in a study of beta chain features in type 1 diabetes. CD45RO/CCR7/CD25/CD127/CD95/CD27 separated CD4+ naive, central memory, regulatory and stem cell-like memory cells by sorting. The whole isolated RNA underwent reverse transcription, so sequencing captured expressed TCRB transcripts. Clones were sequenced by immunoSEQ multiplex PCR, and TCRdb holds only the in-frame ones, with some missing. The sample contains a few hundred thousand clones, about 13% of which appear only once. This clone was seen a few times. Its matching antigen is unknown. Study-wide results and limits: The naive, central memory and Treg TCRB repertoires of patients appeared to be more similar to one another than those of healthy donors. More deletions and fewer insertions at VDJ junctions were seen in type 1 diabetes patients. Significant though moderate, a shortening of TCRB CDR3s appeared in all four CD4+ subsets of Type 1 diabetes patients.

The germline V gene has CDR1 SQVTM and CDR2 ANQGSEA. The V end was cut by 6 bases, the J end by 6 bases, with 18 bases between. CDR3 length: 14 residues. Material for sequencing was naive CD4+ T cells from blood. This TCR came from a woman younger than 30 with type 1 diabetes. The V and J genes are TRBV29-1 and TRBJ2-1; D is ambiguous. The CDR3 loop reads CSVSGASNSNEQFF. In nucleotides, the CDR3 is TGCAGCGTGTCCGGTGCTTCCAATTCCAATGAGCAGTTCTTC.